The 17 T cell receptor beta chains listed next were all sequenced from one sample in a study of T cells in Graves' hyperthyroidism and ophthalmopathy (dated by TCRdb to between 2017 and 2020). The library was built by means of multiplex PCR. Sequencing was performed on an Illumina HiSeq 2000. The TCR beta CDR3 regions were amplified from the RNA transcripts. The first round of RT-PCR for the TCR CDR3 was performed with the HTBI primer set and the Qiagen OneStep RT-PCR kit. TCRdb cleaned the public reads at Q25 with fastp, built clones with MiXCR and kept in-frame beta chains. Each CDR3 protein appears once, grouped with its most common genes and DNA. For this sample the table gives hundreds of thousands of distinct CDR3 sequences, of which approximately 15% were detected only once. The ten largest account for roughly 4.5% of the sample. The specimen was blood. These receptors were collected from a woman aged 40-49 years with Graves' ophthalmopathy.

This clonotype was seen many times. The CDR3 DNA reads TGTGCCAGCAGCTTGCCGACCACTAGCGCGAGATACACCGGGGAGCTGTTTTTT. Its translation: CASSLPTTSARYTGELFF. The genes are TRBV11-2 and TRBJ2-2; 7 nucleotides agree with TRBD2. The CDR3 has 18 residues. Germline V gives CDR1 SGHAT, CDR2 FQNNGV. With 3 bases clipped from V and 3 bases from J, the junction kept 13 bases outside the gene matches. Together with reference TRBV11-2 and TRBJ2-2, the CDR3 gives the full variable domain: EAGVAQSPRYKIIEKRQSVAFWCNPISGHATLYWYQQILGQGPKLLIQFQNNGVVDDSQLPKDRFSAERLKGVDSTLKIQPAKLEDSAVYLCASSLPTTSARYTGELFFGEGSRLTVL.

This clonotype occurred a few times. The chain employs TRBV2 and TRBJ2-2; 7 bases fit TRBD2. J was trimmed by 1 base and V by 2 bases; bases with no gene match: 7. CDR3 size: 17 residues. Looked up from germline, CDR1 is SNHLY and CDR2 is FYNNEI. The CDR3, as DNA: TGTGCCAGCAGTGAATACGGCCTAGCGGAGAACACCGGGGAGCTGTTTTTT. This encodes CASSEYGLAENTGELFF.

The CDR3 DNA follows: TGTGCCAGCAGTGGGGGGGGAGGATGGGAGGGCCGGTACGAGCAGTACTTC. This translates into CASSGGGGWEGRYEQYF. The rearrangement uses TRBV28 and TRBJ2-7; the match to TRBD2 covers 7 bases. Germline V gene data show CDR1 as MDHEN and CDR2 as SYDVKM. Germline trimming cut 5 bases from V and 4 bases from J; bases unmatched to any gene: 17. CDR3 length equals 17 residues.

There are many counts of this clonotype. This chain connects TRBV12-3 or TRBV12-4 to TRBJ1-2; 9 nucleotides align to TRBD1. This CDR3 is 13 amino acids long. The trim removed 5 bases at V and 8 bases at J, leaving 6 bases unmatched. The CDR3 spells CASSPRTGEGYTF. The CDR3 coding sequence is TGTGCCAGCAGTCCGCGGACAGGGGAGGGCTACACCTTC.

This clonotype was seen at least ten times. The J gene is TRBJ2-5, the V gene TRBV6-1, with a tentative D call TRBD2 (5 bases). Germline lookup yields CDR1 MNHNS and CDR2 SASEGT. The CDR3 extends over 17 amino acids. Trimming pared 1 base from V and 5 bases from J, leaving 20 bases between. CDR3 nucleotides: TGTGCCAGCAGTGAAGGCGGGCGAAGAGGGCTTCAGGAGACCCAGTACTTC. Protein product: CASSEGGRRGLQETQYF.

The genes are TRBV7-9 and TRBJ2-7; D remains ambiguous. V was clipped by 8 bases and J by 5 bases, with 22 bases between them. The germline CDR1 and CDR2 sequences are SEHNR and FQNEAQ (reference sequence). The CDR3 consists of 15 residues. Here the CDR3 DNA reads TGTGCCAGCTCACCAAAGGTCCGTGACTCACACGAGCAGTACTTC. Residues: CASSPKVRDSHEQYF.

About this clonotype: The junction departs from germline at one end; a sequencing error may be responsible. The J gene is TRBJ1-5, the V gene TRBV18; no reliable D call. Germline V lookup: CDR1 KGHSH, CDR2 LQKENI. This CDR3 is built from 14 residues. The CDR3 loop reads CTSSLWPGNQPQHF. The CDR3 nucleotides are TGTACCAGCTCACTATGGCCCGGCAATCAGCCCCAGCATTTT.

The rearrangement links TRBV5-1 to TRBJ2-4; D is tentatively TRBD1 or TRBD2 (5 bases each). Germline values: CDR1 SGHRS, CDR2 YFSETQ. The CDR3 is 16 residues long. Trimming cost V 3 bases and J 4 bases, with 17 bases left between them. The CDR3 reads CASSSLGQGVKNIQYF. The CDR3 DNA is TGCGCCAGCAGCTCACTTGGGCAGGGAGTTAAAAACATTCAGTACTTC.

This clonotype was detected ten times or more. The CDR3 DNA sequence: TGCAGTGCTAGCTACCCGGGACTAGATCCGGACGAGCAGTACTTC. Residues: CSASYPGLDPDEQYF. V and J are TRBV20-1 and TRBJ2-7; 8 nucleotides line up with TRBD2. This CDR3 comprises 15 residues. Germline lookup yields CDR1 DFQATT and CDR2 SNEGSKA (reference sequence). The trim removed 3 bases at V and 5 bases at J, leaving 12 bases unmatched.

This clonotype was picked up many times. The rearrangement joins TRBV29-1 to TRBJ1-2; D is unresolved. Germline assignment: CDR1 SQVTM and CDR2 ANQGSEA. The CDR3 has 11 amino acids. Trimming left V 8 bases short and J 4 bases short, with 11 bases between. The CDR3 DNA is TGCAGCACCCGTACCAGCTATGGCTACACCTTC. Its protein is CSTRTSYGYTF. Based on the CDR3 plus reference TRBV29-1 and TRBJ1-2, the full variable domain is SAVISQKPSRDICQRGTSLTIQCQVDSQVTMMFWYRQQPGQSLTLIATANQGSEATYESGFVIDKFPISRPNLTFSTLTVSNMSPEDSSIYLCSTRTSYGYTFGSGTRLTVV.

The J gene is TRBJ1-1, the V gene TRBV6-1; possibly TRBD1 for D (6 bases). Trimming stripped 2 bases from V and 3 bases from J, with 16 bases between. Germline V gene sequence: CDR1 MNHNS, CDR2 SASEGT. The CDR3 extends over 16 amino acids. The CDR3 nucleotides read TGTGCCAGCAGTGAAACGGGGGCCTCCGGGTACACTGAAGCTTTCTTT. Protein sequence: CASSETGASGYTEAFF.

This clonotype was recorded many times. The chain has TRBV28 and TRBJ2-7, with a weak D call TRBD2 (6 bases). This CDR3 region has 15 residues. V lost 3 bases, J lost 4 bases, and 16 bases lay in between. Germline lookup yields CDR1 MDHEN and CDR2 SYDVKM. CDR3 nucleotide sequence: TGTGCCAGCAGTTTTCAGGGAGGAGTTGTTTACGAGCAGTACTTC. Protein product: CASSFQGGVVYEQYF.

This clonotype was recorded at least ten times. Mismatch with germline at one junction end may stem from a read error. The DNA for the CDR3 is TGTGCCAGCACTATTACAGGGGGCGAAATGGGTGAAGCTTCCTTT. Protein product: CASTITGGEMGEASF. V gene TRBV28 combines with J gene TRBJ1-1; 9 nucleotides line up with TRBD1. This CDR3 contains 15 residues. The germline V gene encodes CDR1 MDHEN and CDR2 SYDVKM.

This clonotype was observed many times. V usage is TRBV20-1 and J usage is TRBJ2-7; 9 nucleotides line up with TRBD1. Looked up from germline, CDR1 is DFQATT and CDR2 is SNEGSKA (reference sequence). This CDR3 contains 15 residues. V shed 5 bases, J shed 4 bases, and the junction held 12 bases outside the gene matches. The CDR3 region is CSASGQGKGIYEQYF. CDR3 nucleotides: TGCAGTGCTTCTGGACAGGGGAAGGGGATTTACGAGCAGTACTTC.

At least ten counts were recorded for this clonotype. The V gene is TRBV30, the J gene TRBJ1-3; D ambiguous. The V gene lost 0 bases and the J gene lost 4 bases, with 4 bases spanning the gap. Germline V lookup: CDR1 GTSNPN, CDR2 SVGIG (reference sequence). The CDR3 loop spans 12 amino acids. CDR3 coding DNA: TGTGCCTGGAGTGTTCAGGGAAACACCATATATTTT. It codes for CAWSVQGNTIYF. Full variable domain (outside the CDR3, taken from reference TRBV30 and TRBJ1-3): SQTIHQWPATLVQPVGSPLSLECTVEGTSNPNLYWYRQAAGRGLQLLFYSVGIGQISSEVPQNLSASRPQDRQFILSSKKLLLSDSGFYLCAWSVQGNTIYFGEGSWLTVV.

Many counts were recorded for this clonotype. CDR3 residues: CASSHDSGSYEQYF. CDR3 in DNA: TGTGCCAGCAGTCACGATAGCGGCTCCTACGAGCAGTACTTC. The chain uses TRBV6-2 or TRBV6-3 and TRBJ2-7, with TRBD2 as a possible D gene (6 bases). This CDR3 is 14 amino acids long. Trimming removed 5 bases at V and 0 bases at J, with 11 bases between. CDR1 MNHEY and CDR2 SVGEGT come from the germline V gene.

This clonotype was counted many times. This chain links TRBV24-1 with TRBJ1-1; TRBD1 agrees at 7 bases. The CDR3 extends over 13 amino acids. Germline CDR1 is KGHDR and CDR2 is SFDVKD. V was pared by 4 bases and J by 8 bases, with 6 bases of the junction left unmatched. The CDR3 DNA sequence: TGTGCCACCAGTGACACTGGACAGGACGAAGCTTTCTTT. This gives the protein CATSDTGQDEAFF.